The 10 T cell receptor beta chains in this list originate from one sample, sequenced in a study of metastatic and nonmetastatic thyroid tumors. Using MiXCR, TCRdb reanalyzed the PCR reads. The sample yields around 15,000 clones, approximately 32% seen once. Each patient went into thyroid surgery without having received any treatment. Sequencing was performed on tumor tissue. The receptors stem from a male donor with papillary thyroid cancer or a benign thyroid nodule (not recorded which). Some clones in this sample may be carry-over from other donors' samples.

The rearrangement uses TRBV6-1 and TRBJ2-3, with D uncertain. The V and J ends lost 1 base and 6 bases respectively, with 2 bases between them. The CDR3 totals 11 residues. CDR1 is MNHNS, CDR2 SASEGT, per germline. The CDR3 DNA sequence: TGTGCCAGCAGTGAAGGGGATACGCAGTATTTT. Its translation: CASSEGDTQYF.

This clone is medium-sized. This sequence joins TRBV15 and TRBJ1-2; 7 nucleotides line up with TRBD1. Germline trimming cut 5 bases from V and 5 bases from J; bases unmatched to any gene: 11. Germline loops: CDR1 LNHNV, CDR2 YYDKDF (reference sequence). The CDR3 is 15 residues long. CDR3: CATSYKGQPFYGYTF. The CDR3, as DNA: TGTGCCACCAGCTATAAGGGACAGCCCTTTTATGGCTACACCTTC.

This clone was recorded at least ten times. This chain joins TRBV5-1 and TRBJ2-6, with a possible D match to TRBD1 (5 bases). The germline V gene encodes CDR1 SGHRS and CDR2 YFSETQ. The CDR3 runs 14 residues. The V and J ends lost 0 bases and 4 bases respectively, with 5 bases between them. The CDR3 here is CASSLAGGANVLTF. In DNA form, the CDR3 reads TGCGCCAGCAGCTTGGCAGGGGGGGCCAACGTCCTGACTTTC.

This clone was counted only a few times. The chain recombines TRBV6-1 with TRBJ1-2, with D maybe TRBD1 (6 bases). CDR3 length: 12 amino acids. Germline V CDR1 and CDR2: MNHNS, SASEGT. Trimming cost V 8 bases and J 3 bases, with 10 bases left between them. CDR3 bases: TGTGCCAGCGGGGGGCCCCACTATGGCTACACCTTC. It codes for CASGGPHYGYTF.

This clone was observed many times. J is TRBJ2-7 and V is TRBV28; tentative D call: TRBD2 (6 bases). Looked up from germline, CDR1 is MDHEN and CDR2 is SYDVKM. V lost 4 bases, J lost 7 bases, and 17 bases lay in between. The CDR3 spans 14 residues. The chain's CDR3 is CASSSAPGVREQYF. The CDR3 region has the DNA TGTGCCAGCAGTTCAGCCCCGGGGGTAAGGGAGCAGTACTTC.

Many counts were recorded for this clone. V usage is TRBV27 and J usage is TRBJ1-6; 9 nucleotides line up with TRBD1. Germline V gives CDR1 MNHEY, CDR2 SMNVEV (reference sequence). The CDR3 spans 12 residues. CDR3 sequence (DNA): TGTGCTACCGGGACAGGGAATTCACCCCTCCACTTT. Translated, it gives CATGTGNSPLHF.

A note on this clone: Germline is not matched at one junction end, which may reflect a read error. This chain connects TRBV5-1 to TRBJ2-1; D is undetermined. This CDR3 is 12 amino acids long. Germline values: CDR1 SGHRS, CDR2 YFSETQ. The CDR3 DNA follows: TGCGCCAGCAGCTTGGTCGATTTTGAGCTGTTCTTC. This sequence encodes CASSLVDFELFF.

The J gene is TRBJ2-7, the V gene TRBV11-3; tentatively, D is TRBD1 or TRBD2 (6 bases each). The CDR3 extends over 15 amino acids. Germline V CDR1 and CDR2: SGHNT, YENEEA. Trimming removed 7 bases from V and 3 bases from J, with 19 bases in between. Written as DNA, the CDR3 is TGTGCCAGCACCCATGGGGGCGGGAAAAACTACGAGCAGTACTTC. It translates to CASTHGGGKNYEQYF.

The chain recombines TRBV11-2 with TRBJ2-7, with 11 bases that match TRBD2. In germline, CDR1 is SGHAT, CDR2 FQNNGV. J gave up 3 bases and V 5 bases, and 0 bases lay outside the gene matches. This CDR3 region has 13 residues. The CDR3 DNA sequence: TGTGCCAGCAGCACTAGCGGGAGCTACGAGCAGTACTTC. This sequence encodes CASSTSGSYEQYF.

This clone was observed at least ten times. This chain connects TRBV12-3 or TRBV12-4 to TRBJ1-4; 8 positions agree with TRBD1. This CDR3 region has 12 residues. J lost 8 bases, V lost 6 bases, and 2 bases had no gene match. CDR3 protein: CASRTGDEKLFF. The CDR3 nucleotides are TGTGCCAGCAGGACAGGGGACGAAAAACTGTTTTTT.